A selection of T cell receptor beta chains follows, all from one sample in a study of T cell responses to AZD1222 COVID-19 vaccine. Clones were sequenced by immunoSEQ multiplex PCR, and TCRdb holds only the in-frame ones, with some missing. The sample has approximately 190,000 clones, approximately 91% seen once. The sample in question was peripheral blood, obtained on day 0 of AZD1222 vaccination. The receptors come from an adult in good health. CDR3s include the opening cysteine and the closing phenylalanine or tryptophan. Each record gives: clone size, J gene, V gene, D gene, CDR3 protein, CDR3 DNA. D genes are given only for firm matches. Part of the rows lack a size; the others show once, few, many or a class for expanded clones.

size: -; J: TRBJ2-5; V: TRBV5-1; D: -; CDR3: CASSIGTTSQETQYF; DNA: TGCGCCAGCAGCATCGGGACAACTAGCCAAGAGACCCAGTACTTC
size: -; J: TRBJ2-7; V: TRBV24-1; D: TRBD1; CDR3: CATSDSQKQGFDEQYF; DNA: TGTGCCACCAGTGATTCTCAAAAACAGGGGTTTGACGAGCAGTACTTC
size: -; J: TRBJ2-1; V: TRBV9; D: -; CDR3: CASSLDPLGYEVKYNEQFF; DNA: TGTGCCAGCAGCCTCGACCCCCTAGGATATGAGGTTAAATACAATGAGCAGTTCTTC
size: -; J: TRBJ1-2; V: TRBV19; D: -; CDR3: CASSITWDGNYGYTF; DNA: TGTGCCAGTAGTATTACGTGGGACGGAAACTATGGCTACACCTTC
size: -; J: TRBJ2-7; V: TRBV10-1; D: -; CDR3: CASSLDVGASYEQYF; DNA: TGCGCCAGCAGCCTTGACGTGGGGGCCTCCTACGAGCAGTACTTC
size: -; J: TRBJ1-5; V: TRBV7-2; D: -; CDR3: CASSLDFRQAGYQPQHF; DNA: TGTGCCAGCAGCTTAGATTTTCGGCAGGCAGGCTATCAGCCCCAGCATTTT
size: once; J: TRBJ2-2; V: TRBV6-5; D: -; CDR3: CASRPPSRGGELFF; DNA: TGTGCCAGCAGACCCCCTTCACGGGGAGGGGAGCTGTTTTTT
size: -; J: TRBJ2-1; V: TRBV19; D: -; CDR3: CASSIGSGGHNEQFF; DNA: TGTGCCAGTAGTATAGGTTCAGGGGGGCACAATGAGCAGTTCTTC
size: -; J: TRBJ1-1; V: TRBV6-5; D: -; CDR3: CASTILQNTEAFF; DNA: TGTGCCAGCACCATTCTACAGAACACTGAAGCTTTCTTT
size: -; J: TRBJ2-7; V: TRBV11-1; D: -; CDR3: CASSSGRVRSYEQYF; DNA: TGTGCCAGCAGCTCGGGCAGGGTAAGGTCCTACGAGCAGTACTTC
size: -; J: TRBJ2-4; V: TRBV28; D: TRBD1; CDR3: CASSTPGTAGIQYF; DNA: TGTGCCAGCAGTACACCCGGGACAGCAGGCATTCAGTACTTC
size: once; J: TRBJ1-2; V: TRBV14; D: -; CDR3: CASSQGANYGYTF; DNA: TGTGCCAGCAGCCAAGGAGCTAACTATGGCTACACCTTC
size: -; J: TRBJ2-7; V: TRBV5-1; D: -; CDR3: CASKRQHGYEQYF; DNA: TGCGCCAGCAAGCGTCAGCACGGCTACGAGCAGTACTTC
size: -; J: TRBJ1-5; V: TRBV6-2/TRBV6-3; D: -; CDR3: CASSLVGSQPQHF; DNA: TGTGCCAGCAGTTTGGTGGGTTCTCAGCCCCAGCATTTT
size: once; J: TRBJ1-2; V: TRBV10-2; D: TRBD1; CDR3: CASRQLGDRRDGYTF; DNA: TGCGCCAGCCGCCAGTTAGGGGACAGGCGGGATGGCTACACCTTC
size: once; J: TRBJ1-2; V: TRBV7-3; D: TRBD1; CDR3: CASSGQGGGYTF; DNA: TGTGCCAGCAGCGGACAGGGGGGTGGCTACACCTTC
size: -; J: TRBJ2-7; V: TRBV4-1; D: TRBD2; CDR3: CASSHPGTSGGSYEQYF; DNA: TGCGCCAGCAGCCACCCGGGGACTAGCGGGGGATCCTACGAGCAGTACTTC
size: -; J: TRBJ2-7; V: TRBV20-1; D: -; CDR3: CSAKDGYEQYF; DNA: TGCAGTGCCAAGGACGGCTACGAGCAGTACTTC
size: -; J: TRBJ2-7; V: TRBV5-6; D: TRBD1; CDR3: CASSYAGTGAYEQYF; DNA: TGTGCCAGCAGTTACGCCGGGACAGGGGCCTACGAGCAGTACTTC
size: -; J: TRBJ1-2; V: TRBV18; D: -; CDR3: CASSLEVSGYTF; DNA: TGTGCCAGCTCCCTTGAGGTCTCTGGCTACACCTTC
size: -; J: TRBJ2-1; V: TRBV7-2; D: -; CDR3: CASSPGLTYNEQFF; DNA: TGTGCCAGCAGCCCGGGGCTGACCTACAATGAGCAGTTCTTC
size: -; J: TRBJ1-2; V: TRBV10-3; D: -; CDR3: CAKLREGSKNYGYTF; DNA: TGTGCCAAACTACGGGAGGGATCAAAAAACTATGGCTACACCTTC
size: -; J: TRBJ2-7; V: TRBV28; D: -; CDR3: CASSSEYRRRSYEQYF; DNA: TGTGCCAGCAGTTCAGAGTACAGGCGAAGATCCTACGAGCAGTACTTC
size: -; J: TRBJ2-3; V: TRBV7-3; D: -; CDR3: CASSLSGGDTQYF; DNA: TGTGCCAGCAGCTTAAGTGGCGGAGATACGCAGTATTTT
size: -; J: TRBJ1-6; V: TRBV19; D: -; CDR3: CASSIFPPPTGSPLHF; DNA: TGTGCCAGTAGTATTTTTCCCCCACCGACCGGCTCACCCCTCCACTTT
size: -; J: TRBJ1-2; V: TRBV11-2; D: -; CDR3: CASSPEGWGGYTF; DNA: TGTGCCAGCAGCCCCGAGGGGTGGGGAGGCTACACCTTC
size: -; J: TRBJ2-1; V: TRBV12-3/TRBV12-4; D: -; CDR3: CASKRSSYNEQFF; DNA: TGTGCCAGCAAGCGGAGCTCCTACAATGAGCAGTTCTTC
size: -; J: TRBJ1-5; V: TRBV28; D: -; CDR3: CASSLYLSNQPQHF; DNA: TGTGCCAGCAGTTTATACCTTAGCAATCAGCCCCAGCATTTT
size: -; J: TRBJ2-7; V: TRBV10-1; D: -; CDR3: CASSLAGSYEQYF; DNA: TGCGCCAGCAGTCTGGCAGGCTCCTACGAGCAGTACTTC
size: once; J: TRBJ1-2; V: TRBV29-1; D: -; CDR3: CSVEDQTSYGYTF; DNA: TGCAGCGTTGAAGATCAGACTAGCTATGGCTACACCTTC
size: -; J: TRBJ1-1; V: TRBV5-4; D: -; CDR3: CASSLLPLNTEAFF; DNA: TGTGCCAGCAGCTTGCTTCCCCTGAACACTGAAGCTTTCTTT
size: -; J: TRBJ1-4; V: TRBV5-1; D: -; CDR3: CASSLGGNNEKLFF; DNA: TGCGCCAGCAGCTTGGGAGGGAATAATGAAAAACTGTTTTTT
size: once; J: TRBJ2-7; V: TRBV27; D: TRBD2; CDR3: CASSFWAGGHEQYF; DNA: TGTGCCAGCAGTTTTTGGGCGGGAGGGCACGAGCAGTACTTC
size: -; J: TRBJ2-5; V: TRBV3-1/TRBV3-2; D: -; CDR3: CASSQDPFPNQETQYF; DNA: TGTGCCAGCAGCCAAGACCCGTTCCCAAACCAAGAGACCCAGTACTTC
size: -; J: TRBJ1-4; V: TRBV2; D: TRBD1; CDR3: CASRPTGGAPEKLFF; DNA: TGTGCCAGCAGACCTACAGGGGGCGCCCCCGAAAAACTGTTTTTT
size: -; J: TRBJ2-7; V: TRBV2; D: -; CDR3: CATNQGTVKEQYF; DNA: TGTGCCACAAATCAGGGGACCGTTAAAGAGCAGTACTTC
size: once; J: TRBJ1-1; V: TRBV18; D: TRBD1; CDR3: CASSSTGGDTEAFF; DNA: TGTGCCAGCTCATCGACAGGGGGTGACACTGAAGCTTTCTTT
size: -; J: TRBJ2-7; V: TRBV5-1; D: -; CDR3: CASSPGGGMDEQYF; DNA: TGCGCCAGCAGCCCCGGGGGCGGGATGGACGAGCAGTACTTC
size: once; J: TRBJ2-7; V: TRBV3-1/TRBV3-2; D: TRBD2; CDR3: CASSRGLAGALSSYEQYF; DNA: TGTGCCAGCAGCCGAGGACTAGCGGGGGCCTTATCAAGTTACGAGCAGTACTTC
size: -; J: TRBJ2-3; V: TRBV5-1; D: TRBD1; CDR3: CASRPGQGRTDTQYF; DNA: TGCGCCAGCAGACCAGGACAGGGAAGAACAGATACGCAGTATTTT
size: -; J: TRBJ1-3; V: TRBV6-5; D: -; CDR3: CASSYSGISGNTIYF; DNA: TGTGCCAGCAGTTACTCAGGGATCTCTGGAAACACCATATATTTT
size: -; J: TRBJ1-2; V: TRBV4-1; D: TRBD1; CDR3: CASSHFGQGYGYTF; DNA: TGCGCCAGCAGCCACTTCGGACAGGGCTATGGCTACACCTTC
size: -; J: TRBJ1-1; V: TRBV29-1; D: -; CDR3: CSVAGARDTEAFF; DNA: TGCAGCGTTGCGGGGGCGCGGGACACTGAAGCTTTCTTT